Listed below are T cell receptor beta chains from one sample, sequenced in a study of immune evolution from preneoplasia to lung adenocarcinoma. Assay: immunoSEQ multiplex PCR; the TCRdb copy retains only in-frame clones and omits some. The table includes about 6,300 clones, over 65% detected once. Sequencing was performed on FFPE minimally invasive lung adenocarcinoma tissue. The receptors derive from a person aged 55-80 years with lung adenocarcinoma. Both conserved end residues are part of each CDR3. The D gene is left open where the match is weak. The listing skips clone size in some rows; elsewhere it reads once, few, many or a size class.

V gene	D gene	clone size	J gene	CDR3 DNA	CDR3 protein
TRBV5-1	TRBD2	.	TRBJ2-3	TGCGCCAGCAGCTTGGAGTGGGCTAGCGGAGAGAGCACAGATACGCAGTATTTT	CASSLEWASGESTDTQYF
TRBV6-1	TRBD2	.	TRBJ2-3	TGTGCCAGCATTCCTCCGACTAGCAGGTCAGATACGCAGTATTTT	CASIPPTSRSDTQYF
TRBV5-1	.	.	TRBJ2-3	TGCGCCAGCAGCCCCGACTTAACTAGCACAGATACGCAGTATTTT	CASSPDLTSTDTQYF
TRBV30	.	.	TRBJ2-3	TGTGCCTGGAGTGTACGGGGAGCGAGAGACACAGATACGCAGTATTTT	CAWSVRGARDTDTQYF
TRBV28	TRBD2	.	TRBJ2-7	TGTGCCAGCAGACCGGGACTAGCGAATTACGAGCAGTACTTC	CASRPGLANYEQYF
TRBV7-3	.	.	TRBJ2-3	TGTGCCAGCAGCTTAAACGGGCAGACAGATACGCAGTATTTT	CASSLNGQTDTQYF
TRBV5-1	TRBD2	.	TRBJ2-7	TGCGCCAGCAGCTCGAGACTAGCGGAGCGATACGAGCAGTACTTC	CASSSRLAERYEQYF
TRBV9	TRBD2	few	TRBJ2-1	TGTGCCAGCAGCCGGACTAGCGGGGCCTTGGGCGAGCAGTTCTTC	CASSRTSGALGEQFF
TRBV19	TRBD1	few	TRBJ1-5	TGTGCCAGTAGTAACCGGGACAGGCATACTGATAGCAATCAGCCCCAGCATTTT	CASSNRDRHTDSNQPQHF
TRBV28	.	.	TRBJ1-1	TGTGCCAGCAGTTTTGGGGGGGCGGGGGTTAACACTGAAGCTTTCTTT	CASSFGGAGVNTEAFF
TRBV2	.	.	TRBJ2-7	TGTGCCAGCAGTGATTTACCCTACGAGCAGTACTTC	CASSDLPYEQYF
TRBV18	TRBD2	.	TRBJ2-7	TGTGCCAGCTCACCCCCGGGGGGGTTGGCGAACGAGCAGTACTTC	CASSPPGGLANEQYF
TRBV5-1	.	.	TRBJ1-1	TGCGCCAGCAGCTTGGACGGGAAGTCAGCTTTCTTT	CASSLDGKSAFF
TRBV9	.	.	TRBJ1-3	TGTGCCAGCAGCGTAACAGGGACCTCTGGAAACACCATATATTTT	CASSVTGTSGNTIYF
TRBV10-3	.	.	TRBJ1-1	TGTGCCATCAGTGCTTACCCGACAGGAGGGGTGAACACTGAAGCTTTCTTT	CAISAYPTGGVNTEAFF
TRBV18	.	.	TRBJ2-1	TGTGCCAGCTCACCACCTAACTCCTTAATACCCTACAATGAGCAGTTCTTC	CASSPPNSLIPYNEQFF
TRBV6-5	TRBD2	.	TRBJ2-3	TGTGCCAGCACTGGGACTAGCGACCACACAGATACGCAGTATTTT	CASTGTSDHTDTQYF
TRBV7-6	TRBD2	few	TRBJ2-1	TGTGCCAGCAGCCGGGAGGTCTGGAATGAGCAGTTCTTC	CASSREVWNEQFF